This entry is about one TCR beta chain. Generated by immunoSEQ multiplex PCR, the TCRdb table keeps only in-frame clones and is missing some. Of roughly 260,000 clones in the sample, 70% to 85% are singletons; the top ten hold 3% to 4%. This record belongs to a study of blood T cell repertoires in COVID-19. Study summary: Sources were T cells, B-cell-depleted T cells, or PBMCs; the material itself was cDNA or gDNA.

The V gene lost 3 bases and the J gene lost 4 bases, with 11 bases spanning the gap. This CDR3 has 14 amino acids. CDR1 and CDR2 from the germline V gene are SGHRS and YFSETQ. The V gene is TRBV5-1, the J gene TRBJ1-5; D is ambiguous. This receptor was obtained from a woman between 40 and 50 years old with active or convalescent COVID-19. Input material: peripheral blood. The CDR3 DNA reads TGCGCCAGCAGCTCGGGAGCGACTAATCAGCCCCAGCATTTT. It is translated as CASSSGATNQPQHF.